This T cell receptor beta chain appears in the sequencing data of a study of radiation and T cells in renal cell carcinoma. Across the study: Nephrectomy followed 15 Gy stereotactic body radiation by 4 weeks.

This table comes from immunoSEQ multiplex PCR, and its TCRdb copy is limited to in-frame clones, with some not included. This sample has approximately 63,000 clones, with about three quarters found just once. CDR1 is MNHEY and CDR2 is SVGAGI in the germline V gene. The CDR3 loop spans 14 amino acids. V lost 6 bases to trimming and J lost 6 bases, with 17 bases between them. Of note for this clone: Its antigen is unidentified.

Specified time point: baseline pretreatment blood. Treatment of the sample: 15 Gy SBRT to primary tumor, nephrectomy 4 weeks later. The patient's renal cell carcinoma had clear cell pathology. Study-level results: No pretreatment tumor biopsies were available for baseline clonotypes.

This specimen was blood, taken from a patient whose treatment included radiotherapy and nephrectomy. The genes are TRBV6-5 and TRBJ1-2; weak D call: TRBD1 (5 bases). This TCR was sampled from a man in his sixties with renal cell carcinoma. CDR3 loop: CASRGMIWGNGYTF. CDR3 nucleotides: TGTGCCAGCAGAGGGATGATATGGGGGAATGGCTACACCTTC.